This T cell receptor (beta chain) derives from a study of Graves' ophthalmopathy and Graves' hyperthyroidism. RNA transcripts were the template, and TCR beta CDR3 regions were amplified from them. HTBI primers were used in a first-round RT-PCR, which preceded a second-round multiplex PCR. MiXCR, applied by TCRdb to the multiplex PCR reads, yields one record per CDR3 protein. The sample shows 360,000 or so distinct CDR3 sequences, about 16% of them seen only once. This CDR3 has 15 amino acids. V lost 0 bases and J lost 3, with 11 bases in between. CDR1 MNHEY and CDR2 SVGAGI come from the germline V gene.

The receptor's source is a woman younger than 30 with Graves' ophthalmopathy. Sequencing input: peripheral blood. The chain uses TRBV6-5 and TRBJ2-5, with D tentatively TRBD2 (7 bases). The CDR3 bases are TGTGCCAGCAGTTACTCGGACAGCGGGAAAGAGACCCAGTACTTC. It translates to CASSYSDSGKETQYF.